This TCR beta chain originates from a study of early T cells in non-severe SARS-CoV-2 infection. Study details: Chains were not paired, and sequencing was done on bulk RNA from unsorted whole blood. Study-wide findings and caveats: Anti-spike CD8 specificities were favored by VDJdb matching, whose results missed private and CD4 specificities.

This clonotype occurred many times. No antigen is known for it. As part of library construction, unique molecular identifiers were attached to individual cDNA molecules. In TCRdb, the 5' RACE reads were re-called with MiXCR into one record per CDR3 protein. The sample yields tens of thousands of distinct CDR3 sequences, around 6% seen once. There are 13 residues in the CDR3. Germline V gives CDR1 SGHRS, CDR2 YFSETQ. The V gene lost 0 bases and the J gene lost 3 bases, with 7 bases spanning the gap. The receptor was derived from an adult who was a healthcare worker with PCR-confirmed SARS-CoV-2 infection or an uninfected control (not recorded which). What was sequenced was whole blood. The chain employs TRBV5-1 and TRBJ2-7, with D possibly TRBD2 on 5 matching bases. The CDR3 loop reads CASSLAGIYEQYF. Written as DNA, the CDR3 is TGCGCCAGCAGCTTGGCGGGGATCTACGAGCAGTACTTC.